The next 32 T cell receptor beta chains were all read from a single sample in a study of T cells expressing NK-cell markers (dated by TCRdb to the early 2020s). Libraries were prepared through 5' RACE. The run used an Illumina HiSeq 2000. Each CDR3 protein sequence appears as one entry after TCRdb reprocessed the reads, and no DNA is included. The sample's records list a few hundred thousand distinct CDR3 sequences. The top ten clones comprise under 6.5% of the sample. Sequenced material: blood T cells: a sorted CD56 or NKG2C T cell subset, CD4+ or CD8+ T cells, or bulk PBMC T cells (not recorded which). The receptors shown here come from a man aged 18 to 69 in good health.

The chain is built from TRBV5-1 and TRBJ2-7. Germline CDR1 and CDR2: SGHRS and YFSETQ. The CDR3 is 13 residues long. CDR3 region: CASSRLGSHEQYF.

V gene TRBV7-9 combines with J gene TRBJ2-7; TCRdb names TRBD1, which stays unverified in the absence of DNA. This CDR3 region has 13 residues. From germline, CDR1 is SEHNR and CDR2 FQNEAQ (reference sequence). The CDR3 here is CASSQEINYEQYF.

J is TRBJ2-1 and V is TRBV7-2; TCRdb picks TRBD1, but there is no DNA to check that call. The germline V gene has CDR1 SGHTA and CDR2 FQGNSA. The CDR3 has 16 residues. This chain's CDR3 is CASSSQGVISYNEQFF.

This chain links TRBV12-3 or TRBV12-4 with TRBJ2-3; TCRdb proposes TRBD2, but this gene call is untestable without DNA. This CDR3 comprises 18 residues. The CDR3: CASSSDPASGGFTDTQYF.

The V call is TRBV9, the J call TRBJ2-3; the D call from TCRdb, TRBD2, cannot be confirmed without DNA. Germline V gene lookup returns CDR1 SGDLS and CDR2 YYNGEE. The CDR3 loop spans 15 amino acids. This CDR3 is CASSVVAGGPDTQYF.

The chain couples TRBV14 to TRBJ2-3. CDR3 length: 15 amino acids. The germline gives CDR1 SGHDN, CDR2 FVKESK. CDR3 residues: CASSQVSANTDTQYF.

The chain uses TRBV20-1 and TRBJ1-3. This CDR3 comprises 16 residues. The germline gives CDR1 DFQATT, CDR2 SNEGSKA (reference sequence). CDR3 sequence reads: CSARQGGSNSGNTIYF.

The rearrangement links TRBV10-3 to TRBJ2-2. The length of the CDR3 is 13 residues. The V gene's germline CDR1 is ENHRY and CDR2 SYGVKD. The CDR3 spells CAIGTQNTGELFF.

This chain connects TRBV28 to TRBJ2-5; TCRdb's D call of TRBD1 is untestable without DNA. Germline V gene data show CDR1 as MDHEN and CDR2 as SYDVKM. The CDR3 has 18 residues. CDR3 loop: CASSPRRKITGTGETQYF.

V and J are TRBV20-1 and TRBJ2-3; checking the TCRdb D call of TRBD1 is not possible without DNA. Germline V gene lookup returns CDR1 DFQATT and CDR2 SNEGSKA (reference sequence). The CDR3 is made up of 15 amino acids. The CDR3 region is CSIRRGAGSTDTQYF.

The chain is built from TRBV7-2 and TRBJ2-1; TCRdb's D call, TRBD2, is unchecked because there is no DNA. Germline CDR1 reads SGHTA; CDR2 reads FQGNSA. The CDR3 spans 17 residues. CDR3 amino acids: CASSTQLAGGTYNEQFF.

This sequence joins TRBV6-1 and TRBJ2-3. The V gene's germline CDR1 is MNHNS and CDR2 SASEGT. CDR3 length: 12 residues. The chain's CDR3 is CASSGVLATQYF.

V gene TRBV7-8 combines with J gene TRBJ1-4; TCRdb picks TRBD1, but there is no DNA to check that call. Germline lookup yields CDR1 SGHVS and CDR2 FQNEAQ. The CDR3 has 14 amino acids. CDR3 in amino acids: CASSRTGQDEKLFF.

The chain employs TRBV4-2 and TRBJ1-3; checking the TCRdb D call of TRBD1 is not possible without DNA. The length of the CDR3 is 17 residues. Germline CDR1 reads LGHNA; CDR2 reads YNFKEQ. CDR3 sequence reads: CASSQEAGQGLRNTIYF.

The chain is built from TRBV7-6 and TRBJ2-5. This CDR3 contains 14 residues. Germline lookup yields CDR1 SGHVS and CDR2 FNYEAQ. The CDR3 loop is CASSPAGPQETQYF. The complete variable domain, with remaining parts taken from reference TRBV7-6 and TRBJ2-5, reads GAGVSQSPRYKVTKRGQDVALRCDPISGHVSLYWYRQALGQGPEFLTYFNYEAQQDKSGLPNDRFSAERPEGSISTLTIQRTEQRDSAMYRCASSPAGPQETQYFGPGTRLLVL.

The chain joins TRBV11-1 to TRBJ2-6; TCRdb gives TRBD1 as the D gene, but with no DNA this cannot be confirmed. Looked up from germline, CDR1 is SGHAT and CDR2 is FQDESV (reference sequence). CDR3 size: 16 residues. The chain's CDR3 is CASSLGPVYGANVLTF.

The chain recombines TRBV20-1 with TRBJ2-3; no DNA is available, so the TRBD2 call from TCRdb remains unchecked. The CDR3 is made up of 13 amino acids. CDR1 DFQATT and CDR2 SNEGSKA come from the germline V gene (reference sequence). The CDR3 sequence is CSILAGGPDTQYF.

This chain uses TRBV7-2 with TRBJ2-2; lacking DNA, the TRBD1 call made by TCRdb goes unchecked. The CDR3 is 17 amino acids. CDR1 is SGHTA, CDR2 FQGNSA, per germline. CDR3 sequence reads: CASILDPGQGATGELFF. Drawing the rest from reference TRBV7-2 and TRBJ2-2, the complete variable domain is GAGVSQSPSNKVTEKGKDVELRCDPISGHTALYWYRQSLGQGLEFLIYFQGNSAPDKSGLPSDRFSAERTGGSVSTLTIQRTQQEDSAVYLCASILDPGQGATGELFFGEGSRLTVL.

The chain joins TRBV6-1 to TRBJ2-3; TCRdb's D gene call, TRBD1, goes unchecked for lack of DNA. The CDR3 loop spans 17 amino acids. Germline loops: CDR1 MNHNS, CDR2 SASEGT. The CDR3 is CASSEGAGRGGTDTQYF.

The CDR3 protein is CASSQRTGDSGANVLTF. The chain uses TRBV18 and TRBJ2-6; TCRdb reports TRBD1, a call that lacks DNA to check it against. Germline V CDR1 and CDR2: KGHSH, LQKENI. This CDR3 is 17 amino acids long.

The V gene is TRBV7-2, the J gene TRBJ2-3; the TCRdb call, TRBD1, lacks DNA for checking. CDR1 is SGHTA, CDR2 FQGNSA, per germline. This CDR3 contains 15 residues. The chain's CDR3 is CASSTGGTSTDTQYF.

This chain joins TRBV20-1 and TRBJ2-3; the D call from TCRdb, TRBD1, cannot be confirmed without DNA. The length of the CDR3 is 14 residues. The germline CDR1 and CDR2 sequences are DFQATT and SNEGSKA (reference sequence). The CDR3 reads CSARGVGATDTQYF.

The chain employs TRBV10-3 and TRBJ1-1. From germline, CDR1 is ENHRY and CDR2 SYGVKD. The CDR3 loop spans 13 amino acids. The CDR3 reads CAIRGEAGTEAFF.

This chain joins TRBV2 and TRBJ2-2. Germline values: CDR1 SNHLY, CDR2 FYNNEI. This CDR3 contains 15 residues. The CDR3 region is CASSDENLLTGELFF.

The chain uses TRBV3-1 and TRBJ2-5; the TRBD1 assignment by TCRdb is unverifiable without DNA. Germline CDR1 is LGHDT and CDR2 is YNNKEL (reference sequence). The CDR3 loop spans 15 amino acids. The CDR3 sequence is CASSLPAVGGRTQYF.

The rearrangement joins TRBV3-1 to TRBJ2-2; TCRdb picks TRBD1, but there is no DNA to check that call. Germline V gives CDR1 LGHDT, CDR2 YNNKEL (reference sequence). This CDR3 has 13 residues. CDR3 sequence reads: CASTVRGGGELFF. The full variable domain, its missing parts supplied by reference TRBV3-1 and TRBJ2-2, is DTAVSQTPKYLVTQMGNDKSIKCEQNLGHDTMYWYKQDSKKFLKIMFSYNNKELIINETVPNRFSPKSPDKAHLNLHINSLELGDSAVYFCASTVRGGGELFFGEGSRLTVL.

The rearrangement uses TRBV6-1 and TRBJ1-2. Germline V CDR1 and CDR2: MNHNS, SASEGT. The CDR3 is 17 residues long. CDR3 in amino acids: CASSELMTGLLRGGYTF.

The CDR3 sequence: CASSMRQGGAETQYF. The chain has TRBV7-2 and TRBJ2-5; there is no DNA to check the TCRdb D call of TRBD1. Germline CDR1 SGHTA, CDR2 FQGNSA. This CDR3 has 15 amino acids. The full variable domain, its missing parts supplied by reference TRBV7-2 and TRBJ2-5, is GAGVSQSPSNKVTEKGKDVELRCDPISGHTALYWYRQSLGQGLEFLIYFQGNSAPDKSGLPSDRFSAERTGGSVSTLTIQRTQQEDSAVYLCASSMRQGGAETQYFGPGTRLLVL.

This CDR3 reads CSASRPLMIYNEQFF. This sequence joins TRBV20-1 and TRBJ2-1; TCRdb reports TRBD2, a call that lacks DNA to check it against. CDR3 length: 15 amino acids. Germline CDR1 DFQATT, CDR2 SNEGSKA (reference sequence).

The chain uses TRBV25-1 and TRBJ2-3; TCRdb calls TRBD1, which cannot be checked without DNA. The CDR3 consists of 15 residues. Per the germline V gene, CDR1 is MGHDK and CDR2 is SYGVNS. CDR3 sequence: CASSSTGGHTDTQYF.

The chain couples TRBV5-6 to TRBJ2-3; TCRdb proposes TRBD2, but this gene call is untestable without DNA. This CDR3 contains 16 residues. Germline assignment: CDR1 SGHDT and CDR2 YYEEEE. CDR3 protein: CASSLAGLQGTDTQYF.

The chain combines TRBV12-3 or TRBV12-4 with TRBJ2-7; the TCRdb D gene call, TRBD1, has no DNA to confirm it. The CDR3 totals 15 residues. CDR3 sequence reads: CASSSKRQDRYEQYF.